This T cell receptor (beta chain) is from a study of T-cell reconstitution after alpha-beta-depleted transplantation in children. Germline assignment: CDR1 SGHRS and CDR2 YFSETQ. This CDR3 has 15 residues. V shed 5 bases, J shed 6 bases, and the junction held 9 bases outside the gene matches. This clonotype was counted only a few times. Unique molecular identifiers tagged the TCRbeta library. TCRdb re-derived calls from the PCR reads in MiXCR, one entry per CDR3 protein. Here the sample spans about 230,000 distinct CDR3 sequences, around 9.6% being singletons. Sequenced material: PBMCs from the stem cell graft donor, taken from the stem cell graft. This chain links TRBV5-1 with TRBJ2-3; 10 bases agree with TRBD2. The sequence came from a human donor who donated a stem cell graft to a child with acute lymphoblastic leukemia. CDR3 sequence reads: CASRSGGANWDTQYF. DNA of the CDR3: TGCGCCAGCAGGAGCGGGGGGGCGAATTGGGATACGCAGTATTTT. Full variable domain (missing parts from reference TRBV5-1 and TRBJ2-3): KAGVTQTPRYLIKTRGQQVTLSCSPISGHRSVSWYQQTPGQGLQFLFEYFSETQRNKGNFPGRFSGRQFSNSRSEMNVSTLELGDSALYLCASRSGGANWDTQYFGPGTRLTVL.